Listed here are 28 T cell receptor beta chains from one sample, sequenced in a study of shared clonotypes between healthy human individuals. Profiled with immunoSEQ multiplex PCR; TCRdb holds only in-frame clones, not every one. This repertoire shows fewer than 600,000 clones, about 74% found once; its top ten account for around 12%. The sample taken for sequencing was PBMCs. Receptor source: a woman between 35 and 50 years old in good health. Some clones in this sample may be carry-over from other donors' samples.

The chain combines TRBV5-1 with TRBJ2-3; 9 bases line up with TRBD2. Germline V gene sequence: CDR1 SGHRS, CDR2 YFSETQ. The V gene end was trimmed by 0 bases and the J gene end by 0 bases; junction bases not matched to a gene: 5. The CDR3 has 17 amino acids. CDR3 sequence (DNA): TGCGCCAGCAGCTTGGGTAGCGGGAGCGTTAGCACAGATACGCAGTATTTT. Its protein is CASSLGSGSVSTDTQYF.

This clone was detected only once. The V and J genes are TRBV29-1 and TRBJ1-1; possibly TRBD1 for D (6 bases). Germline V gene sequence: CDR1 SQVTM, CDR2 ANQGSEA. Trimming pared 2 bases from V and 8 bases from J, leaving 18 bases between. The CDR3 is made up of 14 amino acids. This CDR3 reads CSVEHTQGTGEAFF. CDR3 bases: TGCAGCGTTGAACACACACAGGGCACTGGAGAAGCTTTCTTT.

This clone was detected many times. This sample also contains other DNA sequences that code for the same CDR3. CDR3 sequence reads: CASSLDVGPHQPQHF. As DNA, the CDR3 is TGCGCCAGCAGCTTGGATGTGGGGCCTCATCAGCCCCAGCATTTT. The V call is TRBV5-1, the J call TRBJ1-5, with D maybe TRBD1 (5 bases). The CDR3 length is 15 residues. In germline, CDR1 is SGHRS, CDR2 YFSETQ. Trimming left V 0 bases short and J 5 bases short, with 12 bases between.

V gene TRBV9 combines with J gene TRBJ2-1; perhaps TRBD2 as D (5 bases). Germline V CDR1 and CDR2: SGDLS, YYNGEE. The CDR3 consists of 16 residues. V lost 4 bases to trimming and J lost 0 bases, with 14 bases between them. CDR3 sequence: CASSPPGGHSYNEQFF. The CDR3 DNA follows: TGTGCCAGCAGCCCCCCCGGAGGCCACTCCTACAATGAGCAGTTCTTC.

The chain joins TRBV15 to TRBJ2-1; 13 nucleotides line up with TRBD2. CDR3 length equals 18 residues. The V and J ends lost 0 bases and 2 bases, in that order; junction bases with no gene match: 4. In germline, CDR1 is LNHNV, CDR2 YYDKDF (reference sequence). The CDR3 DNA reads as TGTGCCACCAGCAGAGAACTAGCGGGAGGGCCAACCTACAATGAGCAGTTCTTC. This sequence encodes CATSRELAGGPTYNEQFF.

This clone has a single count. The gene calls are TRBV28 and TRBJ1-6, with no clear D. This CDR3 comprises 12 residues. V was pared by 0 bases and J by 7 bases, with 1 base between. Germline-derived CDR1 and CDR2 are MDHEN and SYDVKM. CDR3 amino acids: CASSLWNSPLHF. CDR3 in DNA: TGTGCCAGCAGTTTATGGAATTCACCCCTCCACTTT.

Here the CDR3 DNA reads TGTGCCAGCAGTGGGGGAGCAGGGACGGTTGCAGATACGCAGTATTTT. It is translated as CASSGGAGTVADTQYF. This chain connects TRBV2 to TRBJ2-3, with D tentatively TRBD1 or TRBD2 (5 bases each). Trimming left V 4 bases short and J 4 bases short, with 18 bases between. CDR3 size: 16 residues. Per germline, CDR1 SNHLY and CDR2 FYNNEI. Combining the CDR3 with reference TRBV2 and TRBJ2-3 gives the whole variable domain EPEVTQTPSHQVTQMGQEVILRCVPISNHLYFYWYRQILGQKVEFLVSFYNNEISEKSEIFDDQFSVERPDGSNFTLKIRSTKLEDSAMYFCASSGGAGTVADTQYFGPGTRLTVL.

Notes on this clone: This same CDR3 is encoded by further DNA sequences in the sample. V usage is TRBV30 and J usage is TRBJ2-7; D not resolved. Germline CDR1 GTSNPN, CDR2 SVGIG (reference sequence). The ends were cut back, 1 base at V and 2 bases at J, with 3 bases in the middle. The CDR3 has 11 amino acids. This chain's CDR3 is CAWSGPYEQYF. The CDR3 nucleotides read TGTGCCTGGAGTGGGCCCTACGAGCAGTACTTC.

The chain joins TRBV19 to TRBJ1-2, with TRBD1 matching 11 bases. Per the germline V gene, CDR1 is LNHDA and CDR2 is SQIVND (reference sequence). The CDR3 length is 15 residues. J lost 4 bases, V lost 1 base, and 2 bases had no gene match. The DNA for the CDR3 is TGTGCCAGTAGTATAGCCGGGACAGGGGGCTATGGCTACACCTTC. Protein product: CASSIAGTGGYGYTF.

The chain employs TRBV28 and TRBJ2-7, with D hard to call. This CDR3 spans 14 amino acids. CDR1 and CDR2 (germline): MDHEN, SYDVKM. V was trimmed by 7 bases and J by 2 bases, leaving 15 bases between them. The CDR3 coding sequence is TGTGCCAGCACACTTGAAAGACGCACCTACGAGCAGTACTTC. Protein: CASTLERRTYEQYF.

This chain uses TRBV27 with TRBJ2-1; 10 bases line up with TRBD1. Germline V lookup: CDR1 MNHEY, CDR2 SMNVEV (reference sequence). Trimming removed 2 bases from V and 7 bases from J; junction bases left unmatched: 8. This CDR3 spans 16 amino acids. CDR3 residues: CASSLKWTGGENEQFF. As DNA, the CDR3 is TGTGCCAGCAGTTTAAAGTGGACAGGGGGTGAGAATGAGCAGTTCTTC.

The CDR3 DNA reads as TGTGCCAGCAGCTGGGGTTATAATTCACCCCTCCACTTT. Its translation: CASSWGYNSPLHF. The chain recombines TRBV5-6 with TRBJ1-6, with D unclear. Trimming pared 3 bases from V and 4 bases from J, leaving 5 bases between. Germline assignment: CDR1 SGHDT and CDR2 YYEEEE. The CDR3 consists of 13 residues.

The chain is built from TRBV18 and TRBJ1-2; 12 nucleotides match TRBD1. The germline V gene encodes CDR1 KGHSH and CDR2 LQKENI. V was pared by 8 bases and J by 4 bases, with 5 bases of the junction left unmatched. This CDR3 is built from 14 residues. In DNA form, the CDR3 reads TGTGCCAGCACGCGGGACAGGGGGCCCTATGGCTACACCTTC. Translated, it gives CASTRDRGPYGYTF.

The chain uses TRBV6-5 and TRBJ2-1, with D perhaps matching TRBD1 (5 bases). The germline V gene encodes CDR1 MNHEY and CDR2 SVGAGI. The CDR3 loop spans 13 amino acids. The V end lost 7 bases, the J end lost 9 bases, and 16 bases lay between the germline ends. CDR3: CASKPTGVSEQFF. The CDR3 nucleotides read TGTGCCAGCAAGCCAACAGGAGTGAGTGAGCAGTTCTTC.

The CDR3, as DNA: TGTGCCAGCAGCTTGGACGGTACAGGGACGGACACCATATATTTT. Protein: CASSLDGTGTDTIYF. This rearrangement joins TRBV5-4 to TRBJ1-3, with D possibly TRBD1 on 6 matching bases. In germline, CDR1 is SGHNT, CDR2 YYREEE (reference sequence). Trimming shortened V by 0 bases and J by 8 bases, and 15 bases separated the two germline ends. The CDR3 contains 15 residues.

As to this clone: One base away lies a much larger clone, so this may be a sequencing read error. CDR3 loop: CTSSFLAVDTDTQYF. The DNA of the CDR3 is TGCACCAGCAGCTTTCTAGCGGTTGACACAGATACGCAGTATTTT. J is TRBJ2-3 and V is TRBV5-1; TRBD2 agrees at 7 bases. Germline V lookup: CDR1 SGHRS, CDR2 YFSETQ. The CDR3 loop spans 15 amino acids.

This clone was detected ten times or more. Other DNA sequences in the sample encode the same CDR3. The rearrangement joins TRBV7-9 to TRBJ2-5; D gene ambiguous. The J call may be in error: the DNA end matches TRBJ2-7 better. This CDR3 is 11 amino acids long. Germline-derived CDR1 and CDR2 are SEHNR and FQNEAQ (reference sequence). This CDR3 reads CASSVSYEQYF. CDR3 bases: TGTGCCAGCTCGGTTAGCTACGAGCAGTACTTC.

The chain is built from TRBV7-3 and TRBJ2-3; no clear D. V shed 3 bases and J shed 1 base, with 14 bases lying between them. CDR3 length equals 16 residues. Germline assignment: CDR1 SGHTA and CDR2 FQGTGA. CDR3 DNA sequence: TGTGCCAGCAGCTTTAGGCGGCCTGGGGGCACAGATACGCAGTATTTT. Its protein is CASSFRRPGGTDTQYF.

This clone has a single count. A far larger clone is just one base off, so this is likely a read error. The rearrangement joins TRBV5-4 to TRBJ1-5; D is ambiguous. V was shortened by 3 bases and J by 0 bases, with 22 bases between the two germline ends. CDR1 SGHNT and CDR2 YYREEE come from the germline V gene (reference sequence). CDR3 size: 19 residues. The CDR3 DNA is TGTGCCAGCAGCTGCAGGCGGATCGGGCCCCTTTATAGCAATCAGCCCCAGCATTTT. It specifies CASSCRRIGPLYSNQPQHF.

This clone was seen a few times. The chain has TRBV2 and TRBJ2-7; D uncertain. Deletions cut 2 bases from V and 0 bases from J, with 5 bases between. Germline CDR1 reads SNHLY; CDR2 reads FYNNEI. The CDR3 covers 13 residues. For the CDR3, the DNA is TGTGCCAGCAGTGAATCAGTCTCCTACGAGCAGTACTTC. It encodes CASSESVSYEQYF.

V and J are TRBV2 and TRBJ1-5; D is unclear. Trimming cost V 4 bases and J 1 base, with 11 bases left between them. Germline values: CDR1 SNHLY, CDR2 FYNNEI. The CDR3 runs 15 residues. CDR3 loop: CASSAEGPSNQPQHF. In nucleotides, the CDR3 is TGTGCCAGCAGTGCCGAGGGCCCCAGCAATCAGCCCCAGCATTTT.

CDR3 nucleotide sequence: TGTGCCAGCAGCTTAAGGGCCTTAGGGGTCTACGAGCAGTACTTC. It translates to CASSLRALGVYEQYF. The chain combines TRBV7-9 with TRBJ2-7, with D perhaps TRBD1 (5 bases). Deletions cut 2 bases from V and 3 bases from J, with 14 bases between. The CDR3 is 15 amino acids. Per the germline V gene, CDR1 is SEHNR and CDR2 is FQNEAQ (reference sequence).

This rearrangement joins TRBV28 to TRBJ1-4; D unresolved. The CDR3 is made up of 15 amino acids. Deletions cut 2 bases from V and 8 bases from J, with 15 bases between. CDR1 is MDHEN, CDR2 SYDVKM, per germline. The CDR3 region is CASSLIVSNGEKLFF. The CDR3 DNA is TGTGCCAGCAGTTTAATCGTCTCAAACGGGGAAAAACTGTTTTTT.

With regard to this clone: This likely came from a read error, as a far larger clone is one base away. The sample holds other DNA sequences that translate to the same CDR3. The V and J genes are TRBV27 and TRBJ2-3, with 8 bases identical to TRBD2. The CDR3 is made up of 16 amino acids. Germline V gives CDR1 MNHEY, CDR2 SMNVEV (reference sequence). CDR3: CASSFLTSGDTDTQYF. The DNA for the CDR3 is TGCGCCAGCAGTTTCCTAACTAGCGGTGACACAGATACGCAGTATTTT.

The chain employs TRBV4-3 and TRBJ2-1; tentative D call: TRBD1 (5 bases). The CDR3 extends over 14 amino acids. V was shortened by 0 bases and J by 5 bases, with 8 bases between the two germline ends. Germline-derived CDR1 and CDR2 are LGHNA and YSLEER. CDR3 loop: CASSQDLDNNEQFF. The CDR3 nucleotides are TGCGCCAGCAGCCAAGATCTGGACAACAATGAGCAGTTCTTC.

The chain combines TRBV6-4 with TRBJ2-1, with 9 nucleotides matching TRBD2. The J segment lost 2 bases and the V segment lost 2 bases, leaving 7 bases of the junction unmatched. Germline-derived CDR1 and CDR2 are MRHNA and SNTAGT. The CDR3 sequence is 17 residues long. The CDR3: CASSDDSGRGPYNEQFF. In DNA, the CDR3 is TGTGCCAGCAGTGACGATAGCGGGAGAGGACCCTACAATGAGCAGTTCTTC.

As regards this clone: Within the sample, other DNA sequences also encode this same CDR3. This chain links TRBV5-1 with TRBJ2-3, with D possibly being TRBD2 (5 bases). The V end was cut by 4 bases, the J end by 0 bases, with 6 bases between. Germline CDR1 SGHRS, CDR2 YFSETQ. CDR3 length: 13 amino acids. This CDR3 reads CASSPGSTDTQYF. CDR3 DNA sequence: TGCGCCAGCAGCCCGGGGAGCACAGATACGCAGTATTTT.

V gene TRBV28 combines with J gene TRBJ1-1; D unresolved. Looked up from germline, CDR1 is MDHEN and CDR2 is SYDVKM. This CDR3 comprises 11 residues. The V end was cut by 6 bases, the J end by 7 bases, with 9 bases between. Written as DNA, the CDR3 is TGTGCCAGCAGGAACAATCTTGAAGCTTTCTTT. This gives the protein CASRNNLEAFF.